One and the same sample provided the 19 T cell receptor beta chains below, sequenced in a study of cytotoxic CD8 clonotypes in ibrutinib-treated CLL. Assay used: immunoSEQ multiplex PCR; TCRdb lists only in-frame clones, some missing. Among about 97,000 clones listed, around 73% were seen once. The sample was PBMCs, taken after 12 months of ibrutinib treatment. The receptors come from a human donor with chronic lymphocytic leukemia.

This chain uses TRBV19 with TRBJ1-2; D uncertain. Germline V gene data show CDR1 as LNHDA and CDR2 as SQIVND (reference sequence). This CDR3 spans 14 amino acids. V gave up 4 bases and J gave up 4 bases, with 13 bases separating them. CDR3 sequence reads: CASSTPGPSYGYTF. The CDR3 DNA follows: TGTGCCAGTAGTACCCCCGGCCCAAGCTATGGCTACACCTTC. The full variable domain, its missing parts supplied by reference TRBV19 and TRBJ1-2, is DGGITQSPKYLFRKEGQNVTLSCEQNLNHDAMYWYRQDPGQGLRLIYYSQIVNDFQKGDIAEGYSVSREKKESFPLTVTSAQKNPTAFYLCASSTPGPSYGYTFGSGTRLTVV.

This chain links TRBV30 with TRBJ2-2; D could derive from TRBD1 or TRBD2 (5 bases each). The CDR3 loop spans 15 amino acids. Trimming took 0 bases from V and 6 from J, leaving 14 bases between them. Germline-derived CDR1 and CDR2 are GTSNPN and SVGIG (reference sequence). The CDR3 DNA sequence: TGTGCCTGGAGTGTATTGGGGGTCGATGCCGGGGAGCTGTTTTTT. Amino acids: CAWSVLGVDAGELFF.

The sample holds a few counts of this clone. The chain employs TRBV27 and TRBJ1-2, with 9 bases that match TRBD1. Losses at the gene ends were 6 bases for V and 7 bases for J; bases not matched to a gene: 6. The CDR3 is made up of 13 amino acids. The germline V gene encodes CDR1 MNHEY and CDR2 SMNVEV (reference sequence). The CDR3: CASRPGQGGGYTF. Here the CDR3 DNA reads TGTGCCAGCAGACCGGGACAGGGCGGTGGCTACACCTTC.

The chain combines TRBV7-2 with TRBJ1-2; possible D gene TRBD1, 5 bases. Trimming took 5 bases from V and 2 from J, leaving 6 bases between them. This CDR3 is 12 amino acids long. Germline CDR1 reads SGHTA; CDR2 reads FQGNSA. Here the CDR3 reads CASSEGNYGYTF. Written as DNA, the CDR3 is TGTGCCAGCAGCGAGGGGAACTATGGCTACACCTTC.

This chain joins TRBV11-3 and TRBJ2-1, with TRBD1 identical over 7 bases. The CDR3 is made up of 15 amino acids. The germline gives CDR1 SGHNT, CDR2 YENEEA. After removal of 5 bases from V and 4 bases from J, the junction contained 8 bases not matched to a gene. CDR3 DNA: TGTGCCAGCAGCATGTCCAGGGGGACATACAATGAGCAGTTCTTC. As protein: CASSMSRGTYNEQFF.

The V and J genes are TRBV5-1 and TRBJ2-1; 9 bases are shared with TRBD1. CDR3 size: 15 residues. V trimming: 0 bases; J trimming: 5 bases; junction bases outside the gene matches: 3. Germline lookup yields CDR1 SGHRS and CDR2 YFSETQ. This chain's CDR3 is CASSLEGQGHNEQFF. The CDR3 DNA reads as TGCGCCAGCAGCTTGGAGGGACAGGGTCACAATGAGCAGTTCTTC.

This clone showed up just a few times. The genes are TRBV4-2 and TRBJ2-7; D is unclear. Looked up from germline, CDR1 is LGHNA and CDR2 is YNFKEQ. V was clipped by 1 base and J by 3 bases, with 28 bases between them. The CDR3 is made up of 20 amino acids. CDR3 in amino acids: CASSQGSALTATWAFYEQYF. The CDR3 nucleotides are TGTGCCAGCAGCCAAGGTTCAGCTTTAACCGCCACTTGGGCCTTCTACGAGCAGTACTTC.

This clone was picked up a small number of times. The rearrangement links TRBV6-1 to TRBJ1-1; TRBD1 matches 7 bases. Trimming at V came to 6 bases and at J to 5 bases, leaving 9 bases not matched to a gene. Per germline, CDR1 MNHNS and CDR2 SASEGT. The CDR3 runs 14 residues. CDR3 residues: CASSRQGGSTEAFF. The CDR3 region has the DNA TGTGCCAGCAGCCGACAGGGCGGATCAACTGAAGCTTTCTTT.

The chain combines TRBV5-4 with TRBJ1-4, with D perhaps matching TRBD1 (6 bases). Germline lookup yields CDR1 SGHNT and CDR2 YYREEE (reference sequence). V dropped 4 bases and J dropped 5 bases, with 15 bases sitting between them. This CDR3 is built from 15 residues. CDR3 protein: CASSRRGGENEKLFF. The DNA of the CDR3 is TGTGCCAGCAGCCGCCGGGGGGGCGAAAATGAAAAACTGTTTTTT.

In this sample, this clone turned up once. This CDR3 reads CASSLYGEVGYGYTF. CDR3 DNA: TGTGCCAGCAGCTTGTACGGGGAGGTGGGCTATGGCTACACCTTC. The gene calls are TRBV5-6 and TRBJ1-2; no definite D call. Trimming cost V 1 base and J 4 bases, with 14 bases left between them. Germline V CDR1 and CDR2: SGHDT, YYEEEE. The CDR3 length is 15 residues.

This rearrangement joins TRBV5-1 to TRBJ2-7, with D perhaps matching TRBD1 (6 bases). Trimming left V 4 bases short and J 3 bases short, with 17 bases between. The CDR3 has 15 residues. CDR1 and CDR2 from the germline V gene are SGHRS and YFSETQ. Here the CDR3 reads CASSPRDTRRYEQYF. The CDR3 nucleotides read TGCGCCAGCAGCCCCCGGGACACCCGACGCTACGAGCAGTACTTC.

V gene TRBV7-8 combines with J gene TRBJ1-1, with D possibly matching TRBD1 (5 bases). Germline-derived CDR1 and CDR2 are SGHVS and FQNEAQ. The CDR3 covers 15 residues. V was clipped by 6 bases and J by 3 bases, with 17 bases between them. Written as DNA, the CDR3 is TGTGCCAGCAGGCGGCAACAGGCACAGGACACTGAAGCTTTCTTT. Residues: CASRRQQAQDTEAFF. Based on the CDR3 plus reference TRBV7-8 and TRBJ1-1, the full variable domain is GAGVSQSPRYKVAKRGQDVALRCDPISGHVSLFWYQQALGQGPEFLTYFQNEAQLDKSGLPSDRFFAERPEGSVSTLKIQRTQQEDSAVYLCASRRQQAQDTEAFFGQGTRLTVV.

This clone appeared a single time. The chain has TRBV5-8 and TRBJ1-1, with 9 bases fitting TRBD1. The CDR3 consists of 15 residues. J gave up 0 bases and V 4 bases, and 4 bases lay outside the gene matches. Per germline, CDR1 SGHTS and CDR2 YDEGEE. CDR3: CASSPGQGLNTEAFF. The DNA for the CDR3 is TGTGCCAGCAGCCCTGGACAGGGGTTGAACACTGAAGCTTTCTTT. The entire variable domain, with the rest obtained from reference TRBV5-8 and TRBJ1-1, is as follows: EAGVTQSPTHLIKTRGQQATLRCSPISGHTSVYWYQQALGLGLQFLLWYDEGEERNRGNFPPRFSGRQFPNYSSELNVNALELEDSALYLCASSPGQGLNTEAFFGQGTRLTVV.

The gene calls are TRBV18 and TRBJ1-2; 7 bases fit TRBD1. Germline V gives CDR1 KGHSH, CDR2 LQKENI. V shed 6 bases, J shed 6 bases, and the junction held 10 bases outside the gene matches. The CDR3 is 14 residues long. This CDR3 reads CASSLEGARDGYTF. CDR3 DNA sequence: TGTGCCAGCTCGCTTGAGGGGGCGCGGGATGGCTACACCTTC.

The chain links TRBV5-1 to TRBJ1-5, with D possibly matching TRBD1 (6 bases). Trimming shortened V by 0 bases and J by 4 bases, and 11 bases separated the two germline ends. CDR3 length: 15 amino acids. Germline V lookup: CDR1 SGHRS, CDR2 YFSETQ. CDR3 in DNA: TGCGCCAGCAGCTTGGCCGGGGGGCGGAATCAGCCCCAGCATTTT. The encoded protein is CASSLAGGRNQPQHF.

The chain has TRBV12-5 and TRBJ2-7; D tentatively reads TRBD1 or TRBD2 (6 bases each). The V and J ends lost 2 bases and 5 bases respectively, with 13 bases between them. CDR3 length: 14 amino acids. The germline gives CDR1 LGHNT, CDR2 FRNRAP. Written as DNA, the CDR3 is TGTGCTAGTGGTTTGTCACCGGGGGCGAACGAGCAGTACTTC. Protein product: CASGLSPGANEQYF. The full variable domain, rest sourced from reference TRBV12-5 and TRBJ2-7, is DARVTQTPRHKVTEMGQEVTMRCQPILGHNTVFWYRQTMMQGLELLAYFRNRAPLDDSGMPKDRFSAEMPDATLATLKIQPSEPRDSAVYFCASGLSPGANEQYFGPGTRLTVT.

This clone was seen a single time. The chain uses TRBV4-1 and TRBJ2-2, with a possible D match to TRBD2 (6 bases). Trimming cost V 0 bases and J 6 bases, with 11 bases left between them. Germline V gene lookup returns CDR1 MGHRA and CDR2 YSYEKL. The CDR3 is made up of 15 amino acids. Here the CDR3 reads CASSQETRFPGELFF. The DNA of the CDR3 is TGCGCCAGCAGCCAAGAGACTAGATTCCCCGGGGAGCTGTTTTTT.

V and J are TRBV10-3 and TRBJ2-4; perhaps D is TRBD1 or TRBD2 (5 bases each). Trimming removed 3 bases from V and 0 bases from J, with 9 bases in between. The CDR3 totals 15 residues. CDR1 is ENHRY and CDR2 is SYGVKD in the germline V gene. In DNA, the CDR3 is TGTGCCATCAGTGATGAGGGGATAGCCAAAAACATTCAGTACTTC. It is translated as CAISDEGIAKNIQYF.

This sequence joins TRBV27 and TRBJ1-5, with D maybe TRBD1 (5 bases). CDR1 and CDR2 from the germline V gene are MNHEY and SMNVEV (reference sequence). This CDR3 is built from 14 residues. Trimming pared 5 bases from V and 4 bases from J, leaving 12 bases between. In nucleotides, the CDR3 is TGTGCCAGCAGTCCACGAGACAGTAATCAGCCCCAGCATTTT. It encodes CASSPRDSNQPQHF.